This T cell receptor (beta chain) was sequenced in a study of identical twins. In its sample, this clonotype was seen many times. Its antigen is unidentified. Trimming shortened V by 0 bases and J by 0 bases, and 8 bases separated the two germline ends. Germline V lookup: CDR1 SGHRS, CDR2 YFSETQ. The CDR3 contains 15 residues. Study-level findings and limits: Insertions were reduced in abundant cord blood beta clonotypes but not in memory repertoires. Models underpredicted monozygotic twin sharing of out-of-frame TCR alpha.

Through template switching, a universal primer site was introduced, and the cDNA contained unique molecular identifiers. TCRdb reprocessed the 5' RACE reads via MiXCR and lists one record per CDR3 protein. The table includes roughly 570,000 distinct CDR3 sequences, 9.5% to 10% detected once. This sample also appeared in a second study, on yellow fever vaccine responses in identical twins.

The gene calls are TRBV5-1 and TRBJ2-3, with D hard to call. This sequence originates from a woman between 18 and 30 years old in good health. What was sequenced was PBMCs. CDR3 amino acids: CASSLALSSTDTQYF. Written as DNA, the CDR3 is TGCGCCAGCAGCTTGGCGCTAAGCAGCACAGATACGCAGTATTTT. The full variable domain, with the rest looked up from reference TRBV5-1 and TRBJ2-3, is KAGVTQTPRYLIKTRGQQVTLSCSPISGHRSVSWYQQTPGQGLQFLFEYFSETQRNKGNFPGRFSGRQFSNSRSEMNVSTLELGDSALYLCASSLALSSTDTQYFGPGTRLTVL.